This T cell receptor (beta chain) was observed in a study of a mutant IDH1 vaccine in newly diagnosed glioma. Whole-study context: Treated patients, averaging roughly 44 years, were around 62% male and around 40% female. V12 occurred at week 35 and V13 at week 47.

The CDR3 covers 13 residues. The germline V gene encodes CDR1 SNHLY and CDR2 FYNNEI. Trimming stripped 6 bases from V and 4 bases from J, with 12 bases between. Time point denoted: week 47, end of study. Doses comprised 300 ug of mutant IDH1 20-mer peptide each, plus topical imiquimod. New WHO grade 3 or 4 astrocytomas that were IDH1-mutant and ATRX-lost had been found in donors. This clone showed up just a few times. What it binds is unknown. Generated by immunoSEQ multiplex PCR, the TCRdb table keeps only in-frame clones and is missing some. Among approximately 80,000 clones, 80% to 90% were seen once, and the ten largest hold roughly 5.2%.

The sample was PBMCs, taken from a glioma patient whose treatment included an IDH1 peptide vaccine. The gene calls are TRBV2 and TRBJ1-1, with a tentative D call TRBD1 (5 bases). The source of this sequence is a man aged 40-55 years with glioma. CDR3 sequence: CASREQEGTEAFF. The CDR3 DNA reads TGTGCCAGCAGGGAACAGGAAGGCACTGAAGCTTTCTTT.